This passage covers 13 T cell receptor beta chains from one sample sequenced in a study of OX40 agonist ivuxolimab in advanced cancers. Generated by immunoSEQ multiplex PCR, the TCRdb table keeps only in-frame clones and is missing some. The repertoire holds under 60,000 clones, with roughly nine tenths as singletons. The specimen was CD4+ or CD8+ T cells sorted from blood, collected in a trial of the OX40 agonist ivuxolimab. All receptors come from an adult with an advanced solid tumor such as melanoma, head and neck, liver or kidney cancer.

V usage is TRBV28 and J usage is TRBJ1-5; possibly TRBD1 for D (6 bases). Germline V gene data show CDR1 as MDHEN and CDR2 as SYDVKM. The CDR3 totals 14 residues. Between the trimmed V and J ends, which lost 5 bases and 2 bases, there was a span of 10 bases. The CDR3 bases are TGTGCCAGCAGTCAGGGGACCGGCAATCAGCCCCAGCATTTT. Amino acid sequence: CASSQGTGNQPQHF.

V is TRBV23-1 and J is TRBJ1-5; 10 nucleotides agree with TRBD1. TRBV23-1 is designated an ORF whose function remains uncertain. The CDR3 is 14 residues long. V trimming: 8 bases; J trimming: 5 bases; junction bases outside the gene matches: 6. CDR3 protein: CASGKGQGHQPQHF. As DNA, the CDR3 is TGCGCCAGCGGGAAGGGACAGGGGCATCAGCCCCAGCATTTT.

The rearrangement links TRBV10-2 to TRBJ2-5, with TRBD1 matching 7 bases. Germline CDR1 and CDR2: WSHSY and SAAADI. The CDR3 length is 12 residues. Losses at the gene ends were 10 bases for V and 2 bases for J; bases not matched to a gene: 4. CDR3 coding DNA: TGCGCCACCACAGGGGCGCAAGAGACCCAGTACTTC. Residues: CATTGAQETQYF.

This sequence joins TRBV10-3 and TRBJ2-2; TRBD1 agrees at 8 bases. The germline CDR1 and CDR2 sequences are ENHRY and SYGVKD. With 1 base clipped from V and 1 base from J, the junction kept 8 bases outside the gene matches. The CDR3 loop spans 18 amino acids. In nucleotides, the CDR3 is TGTGCCATCAGTGAGTACGTCTCCGGGACAGGGAACACCGGGGAGCTGTTTTTT. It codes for CAISEYVSGTGNTGELFF.

CDR3 nucleotide sequence: TGTGCCAGCAGCTTAGGAAGCTCCTATAATTCACCCCTCCACTTT. Protein sequence: CASSLGSSYNSPLHF. The chain combines TRBV7-8 with TRBJ1-6; no clear D. The CDR3 loop spans 15 amino acids. V was pared by 1 base and J by 0 bases, with 4 bases between. Germline CDR1 reads SGHVS; CDR2 reads FQNEAQ.

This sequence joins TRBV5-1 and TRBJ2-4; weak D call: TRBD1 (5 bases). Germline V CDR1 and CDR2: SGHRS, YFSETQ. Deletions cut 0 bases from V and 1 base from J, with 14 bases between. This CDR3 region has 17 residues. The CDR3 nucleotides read TGCGCCAGCAGCTTGGCTCAGGGCTTTTCGGCCAAAAACATTCAGTACTTC. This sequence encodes CASSLAQGFSAKNIQYF.

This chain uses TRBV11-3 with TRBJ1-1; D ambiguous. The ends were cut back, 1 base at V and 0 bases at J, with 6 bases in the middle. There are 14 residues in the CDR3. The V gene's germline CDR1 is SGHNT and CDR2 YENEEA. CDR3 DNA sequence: TGTGCCAGCAGCTTAGGGCACATGAACACTGAAGCTTTCTTT. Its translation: CASSLGHMNTEAFF.

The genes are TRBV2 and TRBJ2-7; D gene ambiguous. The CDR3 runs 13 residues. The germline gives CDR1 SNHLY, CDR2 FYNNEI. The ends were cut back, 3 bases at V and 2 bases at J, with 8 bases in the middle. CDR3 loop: CASSDKLPYEQYF. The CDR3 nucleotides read TGTGCCAGCAGTGACAAGCTACCCTACGAGCAGTACTTC.

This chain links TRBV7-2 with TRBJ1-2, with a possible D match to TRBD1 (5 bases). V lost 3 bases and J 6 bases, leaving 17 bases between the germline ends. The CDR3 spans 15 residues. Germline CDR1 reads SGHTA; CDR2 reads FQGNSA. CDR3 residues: CASSFTGQGLNGYTF. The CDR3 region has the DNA TGTGCCAGCAGCTTTACCGGGCAGGGTCTTAATGGCTACACCTTC.

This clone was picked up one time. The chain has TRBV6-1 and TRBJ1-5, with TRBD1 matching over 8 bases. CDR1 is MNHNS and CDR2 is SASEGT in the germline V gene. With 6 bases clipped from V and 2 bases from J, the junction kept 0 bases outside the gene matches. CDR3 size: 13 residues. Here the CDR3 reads CASRTGGNQPQHF. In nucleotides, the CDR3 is TGTGCCAGCAGGACAGGGGGCAATCAGCCCCAGCATTTT.

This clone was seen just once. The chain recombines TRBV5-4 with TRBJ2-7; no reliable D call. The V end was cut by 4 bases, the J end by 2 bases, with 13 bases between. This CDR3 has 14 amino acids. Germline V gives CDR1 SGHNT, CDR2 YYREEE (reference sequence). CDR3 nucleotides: TGTGCCAGCAGCCCCTTGGGCCAGGCCTACGAGCAGTACTTC. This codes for CASSPLGQAYEQYF.

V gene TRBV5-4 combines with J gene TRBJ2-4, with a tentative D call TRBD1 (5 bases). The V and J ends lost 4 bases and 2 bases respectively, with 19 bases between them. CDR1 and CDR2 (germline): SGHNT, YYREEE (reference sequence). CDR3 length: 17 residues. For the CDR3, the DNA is TGTGCCAGCAGCCCGAACCCCCTTACAGGATCCAAAAACATTCAGTACTTC. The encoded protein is CASSPNPLTGSKNIQYF.

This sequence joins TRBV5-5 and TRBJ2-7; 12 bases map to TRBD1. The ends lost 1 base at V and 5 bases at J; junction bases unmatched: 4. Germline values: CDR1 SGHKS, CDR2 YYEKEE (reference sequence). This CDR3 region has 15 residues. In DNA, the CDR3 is TGTGCCAGCAGCTTGCGGGACAGGGGGCCGAACGAGCAGTACTTC. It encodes CASSLRDRGPNEQYF.